This T cell receptor (beta chain) was identified in a study of blood T cell repertoires in COVID-19. Across the whole study: Sample material is recorded as cDNA or gDNA derived from T cells, B-cell-depleted T cells, or PBMCs.

Libraries were prepared by immunoSEQ multiplex PCR; TCRdb keeps only in-frame clonotypes and omits some of them. This sample carries about 74,000 clones, approximately 78% of them seen once, and the ten largest clones take 7% to 9.5%. The germline CDR1 and CDR2 sequences are MNHEY and SMNVEV (reference sequence). The length of the CDR3 is 15 residues. Trimming at V came to 3 bases and at J to 7 bases, leaving 4 bases not matched to a gene. The TCR comes from a human donor in a cohort sampled during active COVID-19. The chain joins TRBV27 to TRBJ2-2; 11 nucleotides align to TRBD2. The sequenced sample consisted of peripheral blood. In DNA, the CDR3 is TGTGCCAGCAGTTTCGTCCTAGCGGGAGGCGGGGAGCTGTTTTTT. Its translation: CASSFVLAGGGELFF.